This TCR beta chain stems from a study of blood T cell repertoires in COVID-19. In the study overall: Sites across the United States, Italy and Spain contributed samples from acute and convalescent COVID-19. The analysed material was cDNA or gDNA that came from T cells, B-cell-depleted T cells, or PBMCs.

The authors' processing: Amplification with reference gene primers provided the estimates of nucleated cell counts. This table comes from immunoSEQ multiplex PCR, and its TCRdb copy is limited to in-frame clones, with some not included. D and trimming come from the DNA, and the V and J calls and clone size come from that table. The sample contains over 85,000 clones, 70% to 90% of which appear only once. The sequencing input was peripheral blood. This TCR came from a man between 50 and 59 years old with active COVID-19.

CDR3 nucleotide sequence: TGTGCCAGCAGTGACAGATATGGCTACACCTTC. This codes for CASSDRYGYTF. This chain joins TRBV2 and TRBJ1-2; D not certain. From germline, CDR1 is SNHLY and CDR2 FYNNEI. The germline V and J ends were trimmed by 3 bases and 5 bases, with 4 bases remaining between them. CDR3 size: 11 residues. Variable domain in full (rest from reference TRBV2 and TRBJ1-2): EPEVTQTPSHQVTQMGQEVILRCVPISNHLYFYWYRQILGQKVEFLVSFYNNEISEKSEIFDDQFSVERPDGSNFTLKIRSTKLEDSAMYFCASSDRYGYTFGSGTRLTVV.